This TCR beta chain originates from a study of T cells in Graves' hyperthyroidism and ophthalmopathy. RNA transcripts yielded amplified TCR beta CDR3 regions. A first-round RT-PCR of the TCR CDR3 used the HTBI primer set. A single record per CDR3 protein comes from TCRdb applying MiXCR to the multiplex PCR reads. Here the sample spans more than 550,000 distinct CDR3 sequences, about 17% being singletons. Fresh peripheral blood, about 9.9 ml, yielded the PBMCs. Germline CDR1 is LNHDA and CDR2 is SQIVND (reference sequence). The V gene lost 1 base and the J gene lost 2 bases, with 9 bases spanning the gap. The CDR3 covers 15 residues.

This TCR was sampled from a woman aged 45-59 years with Graves' hyperthyroidism that later progressed to Graves' ophthalmopathy. Sequenced material: blood. The rearrangement uses TRBV19 and TRBJ2-1; D uncertain. CDR3 sequence reads: CASSIGELAYNEQFF. The CDR3 DNA sequence: TGTGCCAGTAGTATAGGGGAATTGGCCTACAATGAGCAGTTCTTC.